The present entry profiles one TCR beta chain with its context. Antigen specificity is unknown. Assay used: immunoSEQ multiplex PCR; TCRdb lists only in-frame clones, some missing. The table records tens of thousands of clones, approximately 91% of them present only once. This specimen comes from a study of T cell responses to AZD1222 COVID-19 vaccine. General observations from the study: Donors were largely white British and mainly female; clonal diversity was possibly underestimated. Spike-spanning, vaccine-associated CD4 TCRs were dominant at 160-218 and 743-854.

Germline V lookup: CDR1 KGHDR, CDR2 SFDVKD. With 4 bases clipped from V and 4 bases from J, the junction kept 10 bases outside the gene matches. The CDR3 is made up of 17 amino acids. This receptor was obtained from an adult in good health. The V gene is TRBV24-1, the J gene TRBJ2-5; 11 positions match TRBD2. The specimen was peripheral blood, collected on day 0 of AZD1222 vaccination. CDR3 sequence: CATSDTRASGGSETQYF. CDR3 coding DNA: TGTGCCACCAGTGACACGAGGGCTAGCGGGGGGTCAGAGACCCAGTACTTC.